The sequence of this T cell receptor (beta chain) was determined in a study of T cell changes during pregnancy in multiple sclerosis. Libraries were prepared by immunoSEQ multiplex PCR; TCRdb keeps only in-frame clonotypes and omits some of them. Of fewer than 140,000 clones in the sample, 91% were seen once. This clone appeared a single time. Germline values: CDR1 SEHNR, CDR2 FQNEAQ (reference sequence). J was trimmed by 8 bases and V by 5 bases; bases with no gene match: 9. The length of the CDR3 is 15 residues. This sequence joins TRBV7-9 and TRBJ1-4; 9 bases match TRBD1. This specimen was peripheral blood, taken before pregnancy. This receptor was taken from a female donor with multiple sclerosis, enrolled in a pregnancy study. This chain's CDR3 is CASSLRTGEREKLFF. In DNA form, the CDR3 reads TGTGCCAGCAGCCTAAGGACAGGGGAGAGGGAAAAACTGTTTTTT.